This passage covers 10 T cell receptor beta chains from one sample sequenced in a study of CXCR3 chemokines and chemotherapy response in bladder cancer. TCRdb processed the PCR reads anew with MiXCR; each CDR3 protein has one entry. The sample consists of approximately 1,200 distinct CDR3 sequences, 19% of them appearing once. This material was collected from a patient whose treatment included neoadjuvant chemotherapy. These receptors were collected from a human donor with bladder cancer that did not respond to neoadjuvant chemotherapy.

This clonotype is medium-sized by share. The chain recombines TRBV29-1 with TRBJ2-3; 9 bases are shared with TRBD2. The CDR3 runs to 14 residues. Germline V lookup: CDR1 SQVTM, CDR2 ANQGSEA. The trim removed 4 bases at V and 6 bases at J, leaving 8 bases unmatched. Here the CDR3 reads CSVAGGGAKDTQYF. CDR3 coding DNA: TGCAGCGTTGCGGGCGGGGGGGCGAAGGATACGCAGTATTTT.

By its share, this clonotype is large. This chain uses TRBV27 with TRBJ2-5; no definite D call. Germline loops: CDR1 MNHEY, CDR2 SMNVEV (reference sequence). The CDR3 length is 13 residues. V gave up 5 bases and J gave up 5 bases, with 12 bases separating them. For the CDR3, the DNA is TGTGCCAGCAGTCCTAAGAGCCAGGAGACCCAGTACTTC. Translated, it gives CASSPKSQETQYF.

For this clonotype: This sequence is one base from a far larger clone and is likely a read error. The J gene is TRBJ2-1, the V gene TRBV6-1; possible D gene TRBD1, 6 bases. The CDR3 loop spans 17 amino acids. V dropped 5 bases and J dropped 10 bases, with 27 bases sitting between them. Germline-derived CDR1 and CDR2 are MNHNS and SASEGT. The CDR3 reads CASSQTRGGVGMNEQFF. CDR3 coding DNA: TGTGCCAGCAGTCAAACCCGAGGGGGTGTTGGGATGAACGAGCAGTTCTTC.

Of note for this clonotype: With only one base between it and a far larger clone, this is likely a read error. The chain employs TRBV6-1 and TRBJ2-7, with D uncertain. Trimming shortened V by 1 base and J by 7 bases, and 20 bases separated the two germline ends. Germline V gene lookup returns CDR1 MNHNS and CDR2 SASEGT. This CDR3 contains 16 residues. As DNA, the CDR3 is TGTGCCAGCAGTGAAGTGGGTGGGTACACCTACAATGAGCAGTACTTC. Protein product: CASSEVGGYTYNEQYF.

Of note for this clonotype: Given a far larger clone just one base away, this is likely a sequencing read error. The chain recombines TRBV6-5 with TRBJ2-3; 8 positions match TRBD1. Trimming removed 5 bases from V and 3 bases from J; junction bases left unmatched: 10. There are 16 residues in the CDR3. Per the germline V gene, CDR1 is MNHEY and CDR2 is SVGAGI. The CDR3 region is CASSPFGTGRTDTQYF. For the CDR3, the DNA is TGTGCCAGCAGTCCCTTTGGGACAGGAAGAACAGATACGCAGTATTTT.

This clonotype was seen a few times. The chain couples TRBV4-1 to TRBJ2-5, with D possibly matching TRBD1 (6 bases). V was clipped by 3 bases and J by 2 bases, with 16 bases between them. Germline CDR1 reads MGHRA; CDR2 reads YSYEKL. The CDR3 is 16 amino acids. CDR3 nucleotides: TGCGCCAGCAGCCACACCGATAGGGGGATACAAGAGACCCAGTACTTC. This translates into CASSHTDRGIQETQYF.

This clonotype came up many times. The V call is TRBV4-2, the J call TRBJ1-1, with TRBD1 matching 7 bases. Unmatched junction bases numbered 12, after V lost 1 base and J lost 7 bases. The CDR3 contains 16 residues. CDR1 and CDR2 (germline): LGHNA, YNFKEQ. The DNA for the CDR3 is TGTGCCAGCAGCCAAGCACAGGGGAGAGGATCCTTTGAAGCTTTCTTT. Protein product: CASSQAQGRGSFEAFF.

This clonotype was observed at least ten times. The rearrangement uses TRBV18 and TRBJ2-5; unclear D gene. V was pared by 3 bases and J by 1 base, with 0 bases between. The germline V gene has CDR1 KGHSH and CDR2 LQKENI. This CDR3 is 11 amino acids long. The CDR3 protein is CASSPQETQYF. For the CDR3, the DNA is TGTGCCAGCTCACCCCAAGAGACCCAGTACTTC.

This chain links TRBV10-3 with TRBJ2-3; 10 bases are a match to TRBD1. CDR3 length equals 15 residues. CDR1 ENHRY and CDR2 SYGVKD come from the germline V gene. Losses at the gene ends were 6 bases for V and 5 bases for J; bases not matched to a gene: 8. DNA for the CDR3: TGTGCCATCAGAGGCCGGGACAGGGGAAAAGATACGCAGTATTTT. It codes for CAIRGRDRGKDTQYF.

This clonotype counts as medium-sized. The chain carries TRBV19 and TRBJ2-1, with a weak D call TRBD2 (6 bases). With 1 base removed from V and 9 bases from J, the gap between germline ends came to 13 bases. Germline V lookup: CDR1 LNHDA, CDR2 SQIVND (reference sequence). CDR3 length: 14 residues. CDR3 coding DNA: TGTGCCAGTAGTATAGCGCGGGAAACGAGTGAGCAGTTCTTC. It translates to CASSIARETSEQFF.